This is a list of T cell receptor beta chains from one sample in a study of T cell responses to AZD1222 COVID-19 vaccine. Produced via immunoSEQ multiplex PCR; TCRdb's table is partial and in-frame only. The profile shows about 26,000 clones, over 75% of them singletons. The source was peripheral blood, collected 28 days after the second AZD1222 dose. The source is an adult who received the AZD1222 COVID-19 vaccine. Both conserved end residues are part of each CDR3. Fields, in order: CDR3 protein, V gene, J gene, clone size. Expanded clones are given a class, and other clones once, few, many or no size at all.

CDR3aa: CASSPPVLDHGYTF; v_gene: TRBV18; j_gene: TRBJ1-2; abundance: .
CDR3aa: CASSGGQEIYGYTF; v_gene: TRBV5-1; j_gene: TRBJ1-2; abundance: few
CDR3aa: CASSTRGGPTGELFF; v_gene: TRBV5-1; j_gene: TRBJ2-2; abundance: .
CDR3aa: CSVGGGGRTDTQYF; v_gene: TRBV29-1; j_gene: TRBJ2-3; abundance: .
CDR3aa: CASSEELGGLYEQYF; v_gene: TRBV6-1; j_gene: TRBJ2-7; abundance: .
CDR3aa: CASSTAPTGGDLHF; v_gene: TRBV11-2; j_gene: TRBJ1-6; abundance: .
CDR3aa: CASSQDQKGSSGYTF; v_gene: TRBV4-3; j_gene: TRBJ1-2; abundance: .
CDR3aa: CASSQKTGASGNTIYF; v_gene: TRBV4-1; j_gene: TRBJ1-3; abundance: .
CDR3aa: CASSLTGGLRHNYGYTF; v_gene: TRBV5-6; j_gene: TRBJ1-2; abundance: once
CDR3aa: CASSRQGAFYGYTF; v_gene: TRBV6-5; j_gene: TRBJ1-2; abundance: few
CDR3aa: CASHGGMNTEAFF; v_gene: TRBV2; j_gene: TRBJ1-1; abundance: once
CDR3aa: CASSWTPMNTEAFF; v_gene: TRBV6-5; j_gene: TRBJ1-1; abundance: .
CDR3aa: CASSAAGTHEAFF; v_gene: TRBV7-9; j_gene: TRBJ1-1; abundance: .
CDR3aa: CASRGLNNEQFF; v_gene: TRBV12-3/TRBV12-4; j_gene: TRBJ2-1; abundance: once
CDR3aa: CASSRDRGYGTDTQYF; v_gene: TRBV7-2; j_gene: TRBJ2-3; abundance: .
CDR3aa: CASSQGQLNTEAFF; v_gene: TRBV5-6; j_gene: TRBJ1-1; abundance: .
CDR3aa: CASSLTGPLYEQYF; v_gene: TRBV28; j_gene: TRBJ2-7; abundance: .
CDR3aa: CASSSRGNSYNEQFF; v_gene: TRBV7-6; j_gene: TRBJ2-1; abundance: .
CDR3aa: CASSPGLGDEQFF; v_gene: TRBV18; j_gene: TRBJ2-1; abundance: .
CDR3aa: CASSASIGQNNSPLHF; v_gene: TRBV9; j_gene: TRBJ1-6; abundance: few
CDR3aa: CASSQGRSGNTIYF; v_gene: TRBV3-1/TRBV3-2; j_gene: TRBJ1-3; abundance: once
CDR3aa: CASSTGRGRGKTQYF; v_gene: TRBV19; j_gene: TRBJ2-5; abundance: .
CDR3aa: CASINRGFNNSPLHF; v_gene: TRBV6-5; j_gene: TRBJ1-6; abundance: .
CDR3aa: CASSPLIAQSTDTQYF; v_gene: TRBV19; j_gene: TRBJ2-3; abundance: .
CDR3aa: CASSLRSRRGQETQYF; v_gene: TRBV11-2; j_gene: TRBJ2-5; abundance: .
CDR3aa: CASSYSLGSSYGYTF; v_gene: TRBV6-5; j_gene: TRBJ1-2; abundance: once
CDR3aa: CASSLPRGGASGELFF; v_gene: TRBV5-4; j_gene: TRBJ2-2; abundance: .
CDR3aa: CASSSTGGQGRGGELFF; v_gene: TRBV5-4; j_gene: TRBJ2-2; abundance: .
CDR3aa: CAISGQTNTEAFF; v_gene: TRBV10-3; j_gene: TRBJ1-1; abundance: .
CDR3aa: CASSPVRGAGEQYF; v_gene: TRBV6-5; j_gene: TRBJ2-7; abundance: .
CDR3aa: CASSFDPGQPYEQYF; v_gene: TRBV5-5; j_gene: TRBJ2-7; abundance: .
CDR3aa: CASTFPEKETQYF; v_gene: TRBV12-3/TRBV12-4; j_gene: TRBJ2-5; abundance: .
CDR3aa: CASGWTGPSNQPQHF; v_gene: TRBV12-5; j_gene: TRBJ1-5; abundance: .
CDR3aa: CASRNTGGEVYGYTF; v_gene: TRBV5-4; j_gene: TRBJ1-2; abundance: .
CDR3aa: CASSPRQEITIYF; v_gene: TRBV18; j_gene: TRBJ1-3; abundance: .
CDR3aa: CASSFRGGRDEQYF; v_gene: TRBV7-2; j_gene: TRBJ2-7; abundance: .
CDR3aa: CASSSLGGDNYGYTF; v_gene: TRBV7-9; j_gene: TRBJ1-2; abundance: .
CDR3aa: CASSRTGIQEQYF; v_gene: TRBV4-1; j_gene: TRBJ2-7; abundance: .
CDR3aa: CASSQDTGQTQYF; v_gene: TRBV3-1/TRBV3-2; j_gene: TRBJ2-5; abundance: .
CDR3aa: CASSTGRGLNEQFF; v_gene: TRBV10-2; j_gene: TRBJ2-1; abundance: .
CDR3aa: CASSATQLSSGNTIYF; v_gene: TRBV6-1; j_gene: TRBJ1-3; abundance: .
CDR3aa: CAIRSGGQDTGELFF; v_gene: TRBV10-3; j_gene: TRBJ2-2; abundance: .
CDR3aa: CAISEFPGIQGAGANVLTF; v_gene: TRBV10-3; j_gene: TRBJ2-6; abundance: .
CDR3aa: CASSWNAASETQYF; v_gene: TRBV10-2; j_gene: TRBJ2-5; abundance: once
CDR3aa: CASSLRKAGEGTGELFF; v_gene: TRBV9; j_gene: TRBJ2-2; abundance: .
CDR3aa: CASSTQGGSGANVLTF; v_gene: TRBV19; j_gene: TRBJ2-6; abundance: .
CDR3aa: CAISDAGYQPQHF; v_gene: TRBV10-3; j_gene: TRBJ1-5; abundance: once